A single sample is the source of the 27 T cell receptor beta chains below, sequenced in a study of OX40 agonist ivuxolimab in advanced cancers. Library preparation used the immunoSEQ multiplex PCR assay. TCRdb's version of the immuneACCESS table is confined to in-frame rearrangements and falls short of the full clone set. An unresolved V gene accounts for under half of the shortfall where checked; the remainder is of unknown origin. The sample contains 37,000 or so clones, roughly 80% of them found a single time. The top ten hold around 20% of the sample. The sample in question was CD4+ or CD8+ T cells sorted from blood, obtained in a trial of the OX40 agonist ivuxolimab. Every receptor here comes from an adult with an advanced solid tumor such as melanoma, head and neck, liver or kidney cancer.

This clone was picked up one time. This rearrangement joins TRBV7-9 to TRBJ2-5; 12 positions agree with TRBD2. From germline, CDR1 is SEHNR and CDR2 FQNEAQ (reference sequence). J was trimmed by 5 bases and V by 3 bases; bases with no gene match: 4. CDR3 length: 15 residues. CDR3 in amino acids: CASSFPTSGSETQYF. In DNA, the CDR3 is TGTGCCAGCAGCTTCCCGACTAGCGGGAGTGAGACCCAGTACTTC.

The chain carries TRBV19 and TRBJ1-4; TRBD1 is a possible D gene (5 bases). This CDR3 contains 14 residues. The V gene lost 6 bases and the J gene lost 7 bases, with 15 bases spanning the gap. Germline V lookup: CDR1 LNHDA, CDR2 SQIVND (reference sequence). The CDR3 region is CASSTGAAGEKLFF. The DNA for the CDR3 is TGTGCCAGTAGCACCGGGGCCGCGGGTGAAAAACTGTTTTTT.

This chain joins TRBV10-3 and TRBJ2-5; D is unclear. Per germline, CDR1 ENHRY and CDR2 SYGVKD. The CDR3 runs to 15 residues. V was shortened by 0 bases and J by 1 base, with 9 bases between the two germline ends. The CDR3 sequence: CAISESGSPQETQYF. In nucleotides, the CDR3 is TGTGCCATCAGTGAGTCCGGTAGTCCCCAAGAGACCCAGTACTTC.

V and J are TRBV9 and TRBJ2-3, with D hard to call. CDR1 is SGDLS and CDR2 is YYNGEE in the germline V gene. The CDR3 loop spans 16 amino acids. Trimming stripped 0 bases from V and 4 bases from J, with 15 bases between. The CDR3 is CASSVGDSSAADTQYF. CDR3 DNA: TGTGCCAGCAGCGTAGGAGACTCCTCGGCCGCAGATACGCAGTATTTT.

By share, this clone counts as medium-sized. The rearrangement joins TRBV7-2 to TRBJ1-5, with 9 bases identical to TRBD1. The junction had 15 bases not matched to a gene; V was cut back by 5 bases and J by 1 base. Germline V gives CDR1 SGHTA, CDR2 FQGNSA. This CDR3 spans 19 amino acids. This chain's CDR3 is CASSDDGRTGVGSNQPQHF. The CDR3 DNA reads TGTGCCAGCAGCGATGACGGCCGGACAGGGGTAGGGAGCAATCAGCCCCAGCATTTT. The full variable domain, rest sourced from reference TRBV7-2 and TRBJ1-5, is GAGVSQSPSNKVTEKGKDVELRCDPISGHTALYWYRQSLGQGLEFLIYFQGNSAPDKSGLPSDRFSAERTGGSVSTLTIQRTQQEDSAVYLCASSDDGRTGVGSNQPQHFGDGTRLSIL.

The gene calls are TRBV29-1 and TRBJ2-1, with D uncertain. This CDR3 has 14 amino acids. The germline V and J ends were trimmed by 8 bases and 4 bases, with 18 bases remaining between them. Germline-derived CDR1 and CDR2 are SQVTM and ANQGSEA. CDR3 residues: CSPHLADFYNEQFF. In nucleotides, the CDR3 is TGCAGCCCCCACTTAGCAGACTTTTACAATGAGCAGTTCTTC.

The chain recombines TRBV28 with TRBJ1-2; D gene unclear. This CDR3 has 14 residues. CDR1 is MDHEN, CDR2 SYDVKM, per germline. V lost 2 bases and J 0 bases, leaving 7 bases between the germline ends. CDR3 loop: CASSLGPANYGYTF. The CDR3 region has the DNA TGTGCCAGCAGTTTAGGGCCAGCTAACTATGGCTACACCTTC.

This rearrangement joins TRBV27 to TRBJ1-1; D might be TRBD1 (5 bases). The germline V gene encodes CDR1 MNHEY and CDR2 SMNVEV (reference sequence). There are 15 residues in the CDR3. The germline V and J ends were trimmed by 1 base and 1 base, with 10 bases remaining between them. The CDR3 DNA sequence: TGTGCCAGCAGTTTATTGACAGCCAAGAACACTGAAGCTTTCTTT. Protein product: CASSLLTAKNTEAFF.

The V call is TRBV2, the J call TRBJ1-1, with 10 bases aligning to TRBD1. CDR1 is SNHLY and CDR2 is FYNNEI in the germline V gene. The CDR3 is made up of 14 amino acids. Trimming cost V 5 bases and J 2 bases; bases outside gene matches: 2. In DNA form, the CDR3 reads TGTGCCAGCAGTAAGACAGGGGGCAACACTGAAGCTTTCTTT. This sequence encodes CASSKTGGNTEAFF. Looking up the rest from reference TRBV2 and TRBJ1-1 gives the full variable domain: EPEVTQTPSHQVTQMGQEVILRCVPISNHLYFYWYRQILGQKVEFLVSFYNNEISEKSEIFDDQFSVERPDGSNFTLKIRSTKLEDSAMYFCASSKTGGNTEAFFGQGTRLTVV.

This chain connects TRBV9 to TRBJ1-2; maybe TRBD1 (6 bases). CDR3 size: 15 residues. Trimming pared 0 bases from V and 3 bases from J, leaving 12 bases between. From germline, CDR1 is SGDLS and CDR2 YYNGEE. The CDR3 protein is CASSVGVGGDYGYTF. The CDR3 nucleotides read TGTGCCAGCAGCGTAGGGGTAGGGGGAGACTATGGCTACACCTTC.

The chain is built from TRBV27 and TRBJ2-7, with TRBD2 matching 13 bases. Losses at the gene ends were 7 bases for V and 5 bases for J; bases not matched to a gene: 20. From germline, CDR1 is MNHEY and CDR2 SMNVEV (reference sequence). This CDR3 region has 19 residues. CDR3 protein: CASIGWTSGGTTLGHEQYF. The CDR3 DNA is TGTGCCAGCATCGGATGGACTAGCGGGGGAACTACTTTAGGCCACGAGCAGTACTTC.

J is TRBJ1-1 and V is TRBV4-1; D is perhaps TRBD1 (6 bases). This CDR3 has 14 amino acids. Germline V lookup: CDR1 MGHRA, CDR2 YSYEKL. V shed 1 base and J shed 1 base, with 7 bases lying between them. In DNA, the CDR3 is TGCGCCAGCAGCCAAGGAGGGGGGAACACTGAAGCTTTCTTT. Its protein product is CASSQGGGNTEAFF.

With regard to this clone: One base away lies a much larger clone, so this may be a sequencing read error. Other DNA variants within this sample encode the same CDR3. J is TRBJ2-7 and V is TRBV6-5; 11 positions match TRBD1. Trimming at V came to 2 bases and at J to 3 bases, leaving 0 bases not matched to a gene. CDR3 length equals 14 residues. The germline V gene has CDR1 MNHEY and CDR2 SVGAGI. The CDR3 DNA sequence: TGTGCCAGCAGTTACGGGACAGGGGGCTACGAGCAGTACTTC. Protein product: CASSYGTGGYEQYF.

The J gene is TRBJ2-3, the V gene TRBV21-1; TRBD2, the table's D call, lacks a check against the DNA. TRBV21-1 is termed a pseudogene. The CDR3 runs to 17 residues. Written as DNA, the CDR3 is TGTGCCAGCAGCAAAGTCCCGGGACTAGCAGGGACAGATACGCAGTATTTT. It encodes CASSKVPGLAGTDTQYF.

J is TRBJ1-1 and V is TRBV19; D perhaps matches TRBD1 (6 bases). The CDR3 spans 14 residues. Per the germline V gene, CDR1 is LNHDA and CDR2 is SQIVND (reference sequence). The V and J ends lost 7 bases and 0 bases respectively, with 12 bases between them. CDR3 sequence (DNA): TGTGCCAGTATCGGGGGGCGCATGAACACTGAAGCTTTCTTT. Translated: CASIGGRMNTEAFF.

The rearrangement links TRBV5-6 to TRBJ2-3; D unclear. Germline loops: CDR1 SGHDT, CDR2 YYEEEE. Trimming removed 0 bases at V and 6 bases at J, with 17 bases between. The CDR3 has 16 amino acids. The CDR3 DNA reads TGTGCCAGCAGCTTGGTTGGGCTCGGCCCAGAGGATACGCAGTATTTT. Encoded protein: CASSLVGLGPEDTQYF.

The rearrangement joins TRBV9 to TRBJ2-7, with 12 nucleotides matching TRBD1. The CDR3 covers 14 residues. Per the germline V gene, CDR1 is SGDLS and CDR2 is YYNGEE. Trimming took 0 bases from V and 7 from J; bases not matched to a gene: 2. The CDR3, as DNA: TGTGCCAGCAGCGTAGGGGGACAGGGGGCGGAGCAGTACTTC. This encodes CASSVGGQGAEQYF.

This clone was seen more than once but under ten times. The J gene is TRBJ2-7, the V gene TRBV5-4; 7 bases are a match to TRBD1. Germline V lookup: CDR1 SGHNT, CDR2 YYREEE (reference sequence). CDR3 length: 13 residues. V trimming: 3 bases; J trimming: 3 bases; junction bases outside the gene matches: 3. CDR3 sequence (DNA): TGTGCCAGCAGCTCGCAGGGGGACTACGAGCAGTACTTC. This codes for CASSSQGDYEQYF.

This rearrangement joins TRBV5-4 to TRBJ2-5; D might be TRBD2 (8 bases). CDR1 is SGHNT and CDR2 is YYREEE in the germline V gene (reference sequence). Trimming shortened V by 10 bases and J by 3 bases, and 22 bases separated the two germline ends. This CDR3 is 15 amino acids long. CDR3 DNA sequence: TGTGCCCAGGGGGAGACCGGGGGGGCGGAAGAGACCCAGTACTTC. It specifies CAQGETGGAEETQYF.

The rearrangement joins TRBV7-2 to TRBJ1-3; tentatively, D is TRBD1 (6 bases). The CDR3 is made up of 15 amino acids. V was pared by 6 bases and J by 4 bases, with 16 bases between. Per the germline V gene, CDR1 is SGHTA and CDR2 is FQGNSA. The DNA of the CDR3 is TGTGCCAGCAGTCTAGGCCCGGGGGCGGGAAACACCATATATTTT. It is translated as CASSLGPGAGNTIYF.

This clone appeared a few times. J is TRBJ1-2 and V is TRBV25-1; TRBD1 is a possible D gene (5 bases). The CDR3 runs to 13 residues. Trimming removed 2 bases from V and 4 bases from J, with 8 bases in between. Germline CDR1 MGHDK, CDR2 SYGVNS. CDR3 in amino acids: CASSEGQGYGYTF. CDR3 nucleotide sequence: TGTGCCAGCAGTGAAGGTCAGGGCTATGGCTACACCTTC.

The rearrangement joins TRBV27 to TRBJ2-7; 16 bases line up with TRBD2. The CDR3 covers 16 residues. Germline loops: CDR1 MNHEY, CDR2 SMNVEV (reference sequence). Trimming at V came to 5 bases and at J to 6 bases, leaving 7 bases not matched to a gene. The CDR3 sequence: CASSLGLAGGLLEQYF. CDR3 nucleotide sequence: TGTGCCAGCAGTCTGGGACTAGCGGGAGGGCTCCTCGAGCAGTACTTC.

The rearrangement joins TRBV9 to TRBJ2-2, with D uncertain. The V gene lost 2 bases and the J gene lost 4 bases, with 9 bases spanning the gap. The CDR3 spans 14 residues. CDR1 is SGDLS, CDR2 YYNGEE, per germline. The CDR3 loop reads CASSVVAPTGELFF. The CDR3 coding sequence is TGTGCCAGCAGCGTGGTAGCTCCCACCGGGGAGCTGTTTTTT.

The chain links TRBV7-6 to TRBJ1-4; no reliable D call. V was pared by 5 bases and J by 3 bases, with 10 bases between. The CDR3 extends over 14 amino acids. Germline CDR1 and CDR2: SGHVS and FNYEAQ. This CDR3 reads CASSQLGSNEKLFF. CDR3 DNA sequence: TGTGCCAGCAGCCAACTTGGATCTAATGAAAAACTGTTTTTT.

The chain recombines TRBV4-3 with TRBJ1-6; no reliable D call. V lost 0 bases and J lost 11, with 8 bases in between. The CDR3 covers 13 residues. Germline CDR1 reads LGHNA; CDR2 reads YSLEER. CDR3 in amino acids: CASSQEPGTPLHF. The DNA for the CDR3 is TGCGCCAGCAGCCAAGAACCCGGGACACCCCTCCACTTT.

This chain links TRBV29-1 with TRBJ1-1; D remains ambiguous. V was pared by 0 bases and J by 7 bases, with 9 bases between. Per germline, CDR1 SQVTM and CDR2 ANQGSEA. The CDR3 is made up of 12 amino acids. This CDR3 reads CSVEDRRGEAFF. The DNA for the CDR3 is TGCAGCGTTGAAGACAGGAGAGGTGAAGCTTTCTTT.

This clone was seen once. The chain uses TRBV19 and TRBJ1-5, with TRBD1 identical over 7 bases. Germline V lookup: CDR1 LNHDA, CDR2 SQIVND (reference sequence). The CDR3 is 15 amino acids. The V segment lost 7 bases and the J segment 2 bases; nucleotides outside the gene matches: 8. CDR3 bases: TGTGCCAGTACCCGAAATACAGGGGGCAATCAGCCCCAGCATTTT. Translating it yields CASTRNTGGNQPQHF.